Listed here are 14 T cell receptor beta chains from one sample, sequenced in a study of blood T cell repertoires in COVID-19. The assay was immunoSEQ multiplex PCR, and TCRdb's table has in-frame clones only and misses some. Of fewer than 80,000 clones in the sample, about four fifths were seen once. The sequenced material came from peripheral blood. The receptor set was obtained from a woman aged 80 or over with acute or convalescent COVID-19.

The J gene is TRBJ1-4, the V gene TRBV5-5; the D is unclear. Trimming left V 2 bases short and J 8 bases short, with 7 bases between. The CDR3 runs 12 residues. CDR1 SGHKS and CDR2 YYEKEE come from the germline V gene (reference sequence). DNA for the CDR3: TGTGCCAGCAGCTTTGAGGGCGAAAAACTGTTTTTT. As protein: CASSFEGEKLFF.

The chain recombines TRBV11-2 with TRBJ2-6; weak D call: TRBD2 (6 bases). Germline CDR1 SGHAT, CDR2 FQNNGV. This CDR3 region has 18 residues. V gave up 3 bases and J gave up 4 bases, with 19 bases separating them. CDR3 loop: CASSFSRAPGDGANVLTF. CDR3 bases: TGTGCCAGCAGCTTTTCCCGGGCCCCGGGGGACGGGGCCAACGTCCTGACTTTC.

The chain joins TRBV5-4 to TRBJ2-7, with 7 bases fitting TRBD2. Trimming took 1 base from V and 5 from J; bases not matched to a gene: 6. Germline assignment: CDR1 SGHNT and CDR2 YYREEE (reference sequence). The CDR3 extends over 14 amino acids. CDR3 sequence reads: CASSLTGTTDEQYF. The CDR3 bases are TGTGCCAGCAGCTTGACCGGGACTACCGACGAGCAGTACTTC.

This clone showed up just a few times. This chain links TRBV10-2 with TRBJ1-1, with unresolved D. Germline lookup yields CDR1 WSHSY and CDR2 SAAADI. Trimming removed 6 bases at V and 0 bases at J, with 5 bases between. The CDR3 extends over 12 amino acids. The CDR3 DNA reads TGCGCCAGCAGAACTCTGAACACTGAAGCTTTCTTT. Residues: CASRTLNTEAFF.

The chain uses TRBV6-5 and TRBJ1-2, with TRBD1 as a possible D gene (5 bases). V was clipped by 10 bases and J by 2 bases, with 14 bases between them. Germline CDR1 reads MNHEY; CDR2 reads SVGAGI. The CDR3 contains 13 residues. CDR3 loop: CATRMEGNYGYTF. The CDR3 DNA is TGTGCCACTCGAATGGAGGGGAACTATGGCTACACCTTC.

This clone was picked up many times. V gene TRBV6-6 combines with J gene TRBJ2-7; 7 bases fit TRBD2. V lost 6 bases and J lost 2; bases outside the gene matches: 10. The CDR3 has 15 amino acids. Germline V gene sequence: CDR1 MNHNY, CDR2 SVGAGI (reference sequence). CDR3 in amino acids: CASSPVGRGTYEQYF. DNA of the CDR3: TGTGCCAGCAGCCCCGTGGGGCGGGGGACCTACGAGCAGTACTTC.

The CDR3: CASSIDVLAYNEQFF. The DNA of the CDR3 is TGTGCCAGTAGTATAGATGTGCTAGCCTACAATGAGCAGTTCTTC. This chain uses TRBV19 with TRBJ2-1; no clear D gene. CDR3 length: 15 residues. The V end was cut by 0 bases, the J end by 2 bases, with 8 bases between. Germline CDR1 and CDR2: LNHDA and SQIVND (reference sequence).

The chain combines TRBV6-5 with TRBJ2-3; D is unresolved. This CDR3 has 15 residues. Germline V gene sequence: CDR1 MNHEY, CDR2 SVGAGI. The V gene lost 6 bases and the J gene lost 0 bases, with 13 bases spanning the gap. This chain's CDR3 is CASRSVRPSTDTQYF. DNA of the CDR3: TGTGCCAGCAGATCAGTACGTCCTAGCACAGATACGCAGTATTTT.

V gene TRBV27 combines with J gene TRBJ2-1, with D perhaps TRBD1 (6 bases). Germline CDR1 MNHEY, CDR2 SMNVEV (reference sequence). CDR3 length: 12 amino acids. V lost 6 bases, J lost 9 bases, and 12 bases lay in between. The CDR3 here is CASRQTGSEQFF. The CDR3 DNA is TGTGCCAGCAGGCAGACAGGCAGTGAGCAGTTCTTC.

The CDR3 bases are TGTGCCAGCAGTCCAGGGCCATCACCCCTCCACTTT. Amino acid sequence: CASSPGPSPLHF. V and J are TRBV12-3 or TRBV12-4 and TRBJ1-6; D is possibly TRBD1 (5 bases). Trimming pared 5 bases from V and 10 bases from J, leaving 9 bases between. This CDR3 has 12 amino acids.

The chain carries TRBV19 and TRBJ2-1, with D possibly matching TRBD2 (6 bases). CDR3 length equals 16 residues. The germline V gene has CDR1 LNHDA and CDR2 SQIVND (reference sequence). Trimming cost V 7 bases and J 0 bases, with 16 bases left between them. The CDR3 coding sequence is TGTGCCAGTACCCAGATAGCGGATAGCTCCTACAATGAGCAGTTCTTC. Its translation is CASTQIADSSYNEQFF.

This chain uses TRBV5-4 with TRBJ1-1; 9 bases line up with TRBD1. The V and J ends lost 4 bases and 7 bases, in that order; junction bases with no gene match: 8. CDR1 is SGHNT, CDR2 YYREEE, per germline (reference sequence). The CDR3 is 14 residues long. The CDR3 sequence is CASSQTGGESEAFF. Here the CDR3 DNA reads TGTGCCAGCAGCCAAACAGGGGGCGAGAGTGAAGCTTTCTTT.

The V gene is TRBV11-2, the J gene TRBJ1-1; 8 bases align to TRBD1. V dropped 5 bases and J dropped 11; count of bases not matched to a gene: 13. There are 14 residues in the CDR3. The germline CDR1 and CDR2 sequences are SGHAT and FQNNGV. The chain's CDR3 is CASSPGQGARKAFF. CDR3 in DNA: TGTGCCAGCAGCCCCGGGCAGGGGGCTAGGAAGGCTTTCTTT.

The chain recombines TRBV5-1 with TRBJ1-3; D is undetermined. CDR1 SGHRS and CDR2 YFSETQ come from the germline V gene. V was clipped by 2 bases and J by 2 bases, with 14 bases between them. This CDR3 region has 16 residues. The CDR3 loop reads CASSLSIREAGNTIYF. The CDR3 nucleotides read TGCGCCAGCAGCTTATCGATAAGGGAGGCTGGAAACACCATATATTTT.